Listed below are T cell receptor beta chains from one sample, sequenced in a study of cytomegalovirus exposure and HLA in healthy donors. Assay used: immunoSEQ multiplex PCR; TCRdb lists only in-frame clones, some missing. There are some 150,000 clones in the sample; 60% to 75% occur only once, and about 2.8% lies in the top ten. Sequenced sample: PBMCs. These receptors all stem from a man in his late teens or twenties in good health and CMV-seronegative. Each CDR3 is given with its conserved first and last residue. Each record gives: D gene, J gene, V gene, clone size, CDR3 protein, CDR3 DNA. The D gene is left open where the match is weak. Rows may omit the clone size; those that give it use once, few, many or a size class.

TRBD1 | TRBJ2-6 | TRBV19 | NA | CASSILPGGDAGANVLTF | TGTGCCAGTAGTATCCTCCCAGGGGGAGATGCTGGGGCCAACGTCCTGACTTTC
TRBD1 | TRBJ2-7 | TRBV4-2 | NA | CASSQERGPYYEQYF | TGTGCCAGCAGCCAAGAAAGGGGGCCTTACTACGAGCAGTACTTC
NA | TRBJ1-1 | TRBV6-1 | NA | CASSIQNTEAFF | TGTGCCAGCAGCATACAGAACACTGAAGCTTTCTTT
NA | TRBJ2-1 | TRBV5-1 | NA | CASSFDPHGTGGEQFF | TGCGCCAGCAGCTTTGATCCCCATGGCACGGGGGGCGAGCAGTTCTTC
TRBD1 | TRBJ2-2 | TRBV11-2 | few | CASSSGAGGTGELFF | TGTGCCAGCAGCTCTGGGGCAGGGGGCACCGGGGAGCTGTTTTTT
NA | TRBJ1-6 | TRBV6-5 | once | CASSYDRTPNSPLHF | TGTGCCAGCAGTTACGACAGGACACCAAATTCACCCCTCCACTTT
NA | TRBJ1-5 | TRBV7-2 | NA | CASSLGHRSNQPQHF | TGTGCCAGCAGCTTAGGGCACAGGAGCAATCAGCCCCAGCATTTT
NA | TRBJ1-1 | TRBV6-5 | few | CASFSGHSLHTEAFF | TGTGCCAGCTTCTCCGGACACTCACTCCACACTGAAGCTTTCTTT
TRBD2 | TRBJ2-1 | TRBV9 | few | CASSVGVAGGNNEQFF | TGTGCCAGCAGCGTAGGGGTAGCGGGGGGTAACAATGAGCAGTTCTTC
NA | TRBJ2-2 | TRBV27 | NA | CASTFRGTGELFF | TGTGCCAGCACCTTCCGGGGCACCGGGGAGCTGTTTTTT
NA | TRBJ1-6 | TRBV25-1 | NA | CASSEYAGPGNSPLHF | TGTGCCAGCAGTGAATATGCAGGGCCGGGCAATTCACCCCTCCACTTT
NA | TRBJ2-3 | TRBV7-2 | NA | CASSLGRGTDTQYF | TGTGCCAGCAGCTTAGGTCGGGGCACAGATACGCAGTATTTT
TRBD2 | TRBJ2-3 | TRBV4-3 | NA | CASSGSGGASGTQYF | TGCGCCAGCAGCGGAAGCGGGGGGGCCTCCGGTACGCAGTATTTT
TRBD2 | TRBJ2-3 | TRBV6-5 | NA | CASRLAGGFTDTQYF | TGTGCCAGTAGACTAGCGGGGGGCTTCACAGATACGCAGTATTTT
TRBD2 | TRBJ2-6 | TRBV30 | NA | CAWSVLGGSRSGANVLTF | TGTGCCTGGAGTGTACTGGGGGGGTCCCGATCTGGGGCCAACGTCCTGACTTTC
NA | TRBJ1-2 | TRBV2 | once | CASSGQEYGYTF | TGTGCCAGCAGTGGCCAGGAATATGGCTACACCTTC
NA | TRBJ2-3 | TRBV11-3 | NA | CASSLWGQDTQYF | TGTGCCAGCAGCTTATGGGGCCAAGATACGCAGTATTTT
TRBD1 | TRBJ2-7 | TRBV27 | NA | CASSYKGQGAYEQYF | TGTGCCAGCAGTTACAAGGGACAGGGGGCCTACGAGCAGTACTTC